This T cell receptor beta chain emerged from a study of beta chain features in type 1 diabetes. The germline gives CDR1 LGHNA, CDR2 YSLEER. The CDR3 sequence is 18 residues long. The junction had 10 bases not matched to a gene; V was cut back by 1 base and J by 5 bases. Whole-study findings and limits: Within patients, naive, central memory and Treg TCRB repertoires seemed more similar than within healthy donors.

This clone has just a few counts. Its target is not known. Other DNA variants within this sample encode the same CDR3. The sequenced template was cDNA made from the entire isolated RNA. Sequencing was performed with immunoSEQ multiplex PCR; in TCRdb, only in-frame clones are kept and a portion is missing. The repertoire includes under 350,000 clones, under 8.5% of them detected once, and 1% sits in the top ten. The sequence was obtained from a woman in her late teens or twenties in good health. The genes are TRBV4-3 and TRBJ2-1, with TRBD2 matching 11 bases. The specimen sequenced was central memory CD4+ T cells from blood. The CDR3 coding sequence is TGCGCCAGCAGCCAAGCGCTAACTAGCGGGGGCCCGGACAATGAGCAGTTCTTC. Protein sequence: CASSQALTSGGPDNEQFF.